This T cell receptor (beta chain) was found in a study of blood T cell repertoires in COVID-19. This clone was recorded only once. Sequence at one end of the junction differs from germline and may be a read error. The CDR3 is 19 residues long. Germline-derived CDR1 and CDR2 are MNHNS and SASEGT. TCRdb keeps only in-frame clones here, not all; method: immunoSEQ multiplex PCR. The sample yields 330,000 or so clones, about nine tenths seen once. Sequences were obtained from peripheral blood. The chain combines TRBV6-1 with TRBJ2-1; the match to TRBD2 covers 8 bases. This TCR was sampled from a man aged 30 to 45 with COVID-19, enrolled during active disease. The CDR3 is CANSESVLKRGSSYNEQFF. CDR3 coding DNA: TGTGCCAACAGTGAATCGGTACTCAAGCGGGGGAGCTCCTACAATGAGCAGTTCTTC.